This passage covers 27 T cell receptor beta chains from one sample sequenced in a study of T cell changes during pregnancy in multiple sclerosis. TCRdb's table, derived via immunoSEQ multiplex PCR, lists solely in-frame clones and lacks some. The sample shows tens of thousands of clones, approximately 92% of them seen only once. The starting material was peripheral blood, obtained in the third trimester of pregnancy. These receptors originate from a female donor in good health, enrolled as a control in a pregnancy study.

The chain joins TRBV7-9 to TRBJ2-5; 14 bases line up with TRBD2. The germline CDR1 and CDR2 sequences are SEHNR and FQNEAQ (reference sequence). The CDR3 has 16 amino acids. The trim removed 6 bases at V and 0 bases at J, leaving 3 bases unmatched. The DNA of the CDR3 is TGTGCCAGCAGGACTAGCGGGGGGGGATACCAAGAGACCCAGTACTTC. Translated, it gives CASRTSGGGYQETQYF.

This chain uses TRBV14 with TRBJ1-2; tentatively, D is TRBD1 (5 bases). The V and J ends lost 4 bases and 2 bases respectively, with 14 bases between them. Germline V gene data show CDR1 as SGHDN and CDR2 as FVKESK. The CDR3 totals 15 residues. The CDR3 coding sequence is TGTGCCAGCAGCCCGCCCGGGGGATTCAACTATGGCTACACCTTC. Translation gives CASSPPGGFNYGYTF.

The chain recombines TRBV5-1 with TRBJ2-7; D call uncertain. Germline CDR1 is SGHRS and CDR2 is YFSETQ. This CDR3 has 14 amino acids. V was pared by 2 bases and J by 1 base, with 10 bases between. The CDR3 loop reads CASSFRGDSYEQYF. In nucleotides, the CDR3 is TGCGCCAGCAGCTTTAGAGGCGATTCCTACGAGCAGTACTTC. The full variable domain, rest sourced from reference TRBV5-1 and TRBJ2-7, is KAGVTQTPRYLIKTRGQQVTLSCSPISGHRSVSWYQQTPGQGLQFLFEYFSETQRNKGNFPGRFSGRQFSNSRSEMNVSTLELGDSALYLCASSFRGDSYEQYFGPGTRLTVT.

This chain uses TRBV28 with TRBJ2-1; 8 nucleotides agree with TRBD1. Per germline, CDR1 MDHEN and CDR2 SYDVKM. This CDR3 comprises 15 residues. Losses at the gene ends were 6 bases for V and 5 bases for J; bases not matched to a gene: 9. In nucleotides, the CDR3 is TGTGCCAGCAGCCGAACCGGGACAGGTAACAATGAGCAGTTCTTC. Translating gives CASSRTGTGNNEQFF.

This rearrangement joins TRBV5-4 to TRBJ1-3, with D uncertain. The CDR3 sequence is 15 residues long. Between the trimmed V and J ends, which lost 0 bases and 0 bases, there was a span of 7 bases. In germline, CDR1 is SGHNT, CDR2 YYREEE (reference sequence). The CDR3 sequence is CASSLDTTSGNTIYF. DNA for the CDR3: TGTGCCAGCAGCTTGGACACCACCTCTGGAAACACCATATATTTT.

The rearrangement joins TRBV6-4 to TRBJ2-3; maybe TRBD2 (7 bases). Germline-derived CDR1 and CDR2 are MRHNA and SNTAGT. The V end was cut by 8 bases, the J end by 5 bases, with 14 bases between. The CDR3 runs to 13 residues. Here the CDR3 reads CASGGASGDTQYF. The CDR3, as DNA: TGTGCCAGCGGGGGGGCTAGCGGAGATACGCAGTATTTT.

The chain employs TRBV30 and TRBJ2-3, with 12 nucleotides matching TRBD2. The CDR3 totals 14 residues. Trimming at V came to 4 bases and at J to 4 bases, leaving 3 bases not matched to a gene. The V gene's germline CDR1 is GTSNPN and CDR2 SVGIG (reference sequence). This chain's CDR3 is CAWTLAGGSDTQYF. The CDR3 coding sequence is TGTGCCTGGACACTAGCGGGGGGTTCAGATACGCAGTATTTT.

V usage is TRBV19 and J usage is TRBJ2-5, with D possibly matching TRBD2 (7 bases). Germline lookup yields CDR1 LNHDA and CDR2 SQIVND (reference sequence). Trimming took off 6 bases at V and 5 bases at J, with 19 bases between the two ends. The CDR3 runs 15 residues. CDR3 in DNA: TGTGCCAGTAGGACCCGCGGGGGCCCTGGGGAGACCCAGTACTTC. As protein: CASRTRGGPGETQYF. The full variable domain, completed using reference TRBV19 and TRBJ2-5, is DGGITQSPKYLFRKEGQNVTLSCEQNLNHDAMYWYRQDPGQGLRLIYYSQIVNDFQKGDIAEGYSVSREKKESFPLTVTSAQKNPTAFYLCASRTRGGPGETQYFGPGTRLLVL.

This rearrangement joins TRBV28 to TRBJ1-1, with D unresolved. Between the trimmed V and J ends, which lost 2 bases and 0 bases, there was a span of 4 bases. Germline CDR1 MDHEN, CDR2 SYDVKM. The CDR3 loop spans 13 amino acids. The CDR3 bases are TGTGCCAGCAGTTTACCTTTGAACACTGAAGCTTTCTTT. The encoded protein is CASSLPLNTEAFF. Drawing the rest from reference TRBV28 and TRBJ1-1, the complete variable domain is DVKVTQSSRYLVKRTGEKVFLECVQDMDHENMFWYRQDPGLGLRLIYFSYDVKMKEKGDIPEGYSVSREKKERFSLILESASTNQTSMYLCASSLPLNTEAFFGQGTRLTVV.

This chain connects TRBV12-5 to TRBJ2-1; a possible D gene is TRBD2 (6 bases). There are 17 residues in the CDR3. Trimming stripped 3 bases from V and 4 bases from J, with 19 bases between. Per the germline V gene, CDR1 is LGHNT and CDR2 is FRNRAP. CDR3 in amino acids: CASGFPPTRGPYNEQFF. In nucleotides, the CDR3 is TGTGCTAGTGGTTTCCCGCCTACGCGGGGCCCTTACAATGAGCAGTTCTTC.

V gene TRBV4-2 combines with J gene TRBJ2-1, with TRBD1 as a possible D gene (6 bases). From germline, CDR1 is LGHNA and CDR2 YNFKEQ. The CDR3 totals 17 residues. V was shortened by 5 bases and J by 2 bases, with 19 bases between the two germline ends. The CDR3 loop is CASSLQAGAGAYNEQFF. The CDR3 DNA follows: TGTGCCAGCAGCTTGCAGGCAGGGGCCGGGGCCTACAATGAGCAGTTCTTC.

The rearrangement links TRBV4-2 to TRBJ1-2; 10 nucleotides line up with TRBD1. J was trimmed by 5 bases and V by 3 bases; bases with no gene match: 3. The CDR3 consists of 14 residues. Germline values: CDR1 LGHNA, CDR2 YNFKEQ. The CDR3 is CASSQDRGTYGYTF. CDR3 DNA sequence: TGTGCCAGCAGCCAGGACAGGGGGACGTATGGCTACACCTTC.

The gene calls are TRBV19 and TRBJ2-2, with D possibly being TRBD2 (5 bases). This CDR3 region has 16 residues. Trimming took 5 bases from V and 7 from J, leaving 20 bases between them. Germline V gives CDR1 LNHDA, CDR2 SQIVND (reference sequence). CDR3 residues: CASSSGPQRFLGELFF. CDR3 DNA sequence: TGTGCCAGTAGTTCTGGGCCCCAGCGGTTCCTCGGGGAGCTGTTTTTT.

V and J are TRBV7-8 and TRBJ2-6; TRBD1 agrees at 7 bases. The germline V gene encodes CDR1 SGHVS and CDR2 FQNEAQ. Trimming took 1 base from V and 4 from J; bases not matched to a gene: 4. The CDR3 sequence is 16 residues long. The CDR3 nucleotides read TGTGCCAGCAGCTTAGGCGACAGGGCCGGGGCCAACGTCCTGACTTTC. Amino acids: CASSLGDRAGANVLTF. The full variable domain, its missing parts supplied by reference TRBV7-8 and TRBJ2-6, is GAGVSQSPRYKVAKRGQDVALRCDPISGHVSLFWYQQALGQGPEFLTYFQNEAQLDKSGLPSDRFFAERPEGSVSTLKIQRTQQEDSAVYLCASSLGDRAGANVLTFGAGSRLTVL.

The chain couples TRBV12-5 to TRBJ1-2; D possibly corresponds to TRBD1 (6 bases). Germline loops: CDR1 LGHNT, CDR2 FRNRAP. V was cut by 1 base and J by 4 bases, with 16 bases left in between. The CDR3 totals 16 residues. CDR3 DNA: TGTGCTAGTGGTTTGGACCGGACAGACCAGGGCTATGGCTACACCTTC. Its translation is CASGLDRTDQGYGYTF. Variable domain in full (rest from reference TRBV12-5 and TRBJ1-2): DARVTQTPRHKVTEMGQEVTMRCQPILGHNTVFWYRQTMMQGLELLAYFRNRAPLDDSGMPKDRFSAEMPDATLATLKIQPSEPRDSAVYFCASGLDRTDQGYGYTFGSGTRLTVV.

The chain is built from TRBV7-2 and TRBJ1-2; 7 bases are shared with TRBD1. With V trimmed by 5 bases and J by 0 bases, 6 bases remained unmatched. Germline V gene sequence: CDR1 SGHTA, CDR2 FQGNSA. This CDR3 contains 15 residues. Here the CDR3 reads CASSPTGEANYGYTF. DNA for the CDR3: TGTGCCAGCAGCCCTACAGGGGAAGCTAACTATGGCTACACCTTC.

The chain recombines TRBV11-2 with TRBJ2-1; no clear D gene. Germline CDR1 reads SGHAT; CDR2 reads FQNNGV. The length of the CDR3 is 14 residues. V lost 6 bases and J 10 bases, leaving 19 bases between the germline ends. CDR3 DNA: TGTGCCAGCAGACCCCGGGTCGGCGGTGGGGAGCAGTTCTTC. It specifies CASRPRVGGGEQFF.

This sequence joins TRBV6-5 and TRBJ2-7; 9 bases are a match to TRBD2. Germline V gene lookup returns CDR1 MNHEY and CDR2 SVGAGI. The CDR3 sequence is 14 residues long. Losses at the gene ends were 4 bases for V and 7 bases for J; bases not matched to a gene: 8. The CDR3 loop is CASSLEGLAEEQYF. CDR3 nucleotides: TGTGCCAGCAGTTTGGAGGGACTAGCAGAGGAGCAGTACTTC.

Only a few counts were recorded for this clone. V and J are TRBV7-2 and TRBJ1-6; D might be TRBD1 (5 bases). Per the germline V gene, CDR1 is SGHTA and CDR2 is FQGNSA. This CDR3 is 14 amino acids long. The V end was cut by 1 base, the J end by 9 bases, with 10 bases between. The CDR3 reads CASSLDGGGSPLHF. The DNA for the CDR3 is TGTGCCAGCAGCTTAGACGGGGGTGGTTCACCCCTCCACTTT.

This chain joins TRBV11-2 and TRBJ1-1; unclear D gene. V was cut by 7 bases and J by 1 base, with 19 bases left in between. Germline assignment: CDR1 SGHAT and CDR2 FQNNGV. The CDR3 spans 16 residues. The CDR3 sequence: CASTPIGQATNTEAFF. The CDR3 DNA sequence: TGTGCCAGCACCCCGATAGGCCAGGCAACGAACACTGAAGCTTTCTTT.

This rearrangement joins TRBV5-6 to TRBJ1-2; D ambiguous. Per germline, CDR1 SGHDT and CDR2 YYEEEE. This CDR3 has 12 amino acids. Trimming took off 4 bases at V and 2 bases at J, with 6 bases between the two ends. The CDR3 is CASSPGNYGYTF. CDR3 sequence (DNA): TGTGCCAGCAGCCCGGGGAACTATGGCTACACCTTC.

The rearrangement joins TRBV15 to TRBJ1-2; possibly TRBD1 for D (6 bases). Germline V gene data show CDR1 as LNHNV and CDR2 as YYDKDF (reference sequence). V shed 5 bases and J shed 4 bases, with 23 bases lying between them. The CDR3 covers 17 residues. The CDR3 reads CATSAKTGCGKTYGYTF. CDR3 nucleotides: TGTGCCACCAGCGCGAAAACAGGGTGTGGAAAGACCTATGGCTACACCTTC.

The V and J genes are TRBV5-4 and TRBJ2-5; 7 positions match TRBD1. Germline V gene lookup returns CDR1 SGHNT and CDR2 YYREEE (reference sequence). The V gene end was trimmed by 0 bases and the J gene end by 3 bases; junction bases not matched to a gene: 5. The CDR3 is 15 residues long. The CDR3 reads CASSLVGQGEETQYF. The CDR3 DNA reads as TGTGCCAGCAGCTTGGTCGGGCAGGGGGAAGAGACCCAGTACTTC.

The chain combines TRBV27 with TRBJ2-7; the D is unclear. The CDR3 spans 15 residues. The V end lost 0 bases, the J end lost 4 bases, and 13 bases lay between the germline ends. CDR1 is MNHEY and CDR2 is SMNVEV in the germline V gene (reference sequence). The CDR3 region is CASSLSSRAEYEQYF. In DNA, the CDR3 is TGTGCCAGCAGTTTATCCTCCCGCGCCGAGTACGAGCAGTACTTC.

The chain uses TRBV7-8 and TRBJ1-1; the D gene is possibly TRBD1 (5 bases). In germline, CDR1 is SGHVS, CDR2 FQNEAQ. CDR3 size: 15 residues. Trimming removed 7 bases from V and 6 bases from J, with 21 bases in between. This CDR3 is CASIRQMVTSAEAFF. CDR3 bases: TGTGCCAGCATTCGACAGATGGTTACAAGCGCTGAAGCTTTCTTT. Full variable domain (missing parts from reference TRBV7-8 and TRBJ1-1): GAGVSQSPRYKVAKRGQDVALRCDPISGHVSLFWYQQALGQGPEFLTYFQNEAQLDKSGLPSDRFFAERPEGSVSTLKIQRTQQEDSAVYLCASIRQMVTSAEAFFGQGTRLTVV.

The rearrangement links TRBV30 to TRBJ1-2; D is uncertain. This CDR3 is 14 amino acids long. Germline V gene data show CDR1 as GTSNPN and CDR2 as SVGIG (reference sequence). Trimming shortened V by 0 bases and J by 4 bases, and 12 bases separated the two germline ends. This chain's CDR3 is CAWSVRGQIYGYTF. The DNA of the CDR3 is TGTGCCTGGAGTGTACGTGGGCAGATCTATGGCTACACCTTC.

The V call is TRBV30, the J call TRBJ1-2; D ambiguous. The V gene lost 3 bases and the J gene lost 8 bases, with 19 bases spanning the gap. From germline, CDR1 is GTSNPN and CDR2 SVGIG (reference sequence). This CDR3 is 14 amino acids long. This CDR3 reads CAWSATAAALGYTF. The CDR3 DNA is TGTGCCTGGAGCGCAACGGCCGCGGCTCTGGGCTACACCTTC.